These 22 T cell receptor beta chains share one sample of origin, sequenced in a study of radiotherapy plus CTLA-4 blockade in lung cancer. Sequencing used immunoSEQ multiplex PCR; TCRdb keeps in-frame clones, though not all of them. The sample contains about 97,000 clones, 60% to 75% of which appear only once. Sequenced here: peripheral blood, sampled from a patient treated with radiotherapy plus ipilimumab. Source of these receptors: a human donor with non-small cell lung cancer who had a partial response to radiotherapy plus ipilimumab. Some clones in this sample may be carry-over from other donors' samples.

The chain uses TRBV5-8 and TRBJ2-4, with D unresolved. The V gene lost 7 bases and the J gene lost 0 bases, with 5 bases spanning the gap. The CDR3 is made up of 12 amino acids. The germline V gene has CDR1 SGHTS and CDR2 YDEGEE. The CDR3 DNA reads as TGTGCCAGCGGGCAAGCCAAAAACATTCAGTACTTC. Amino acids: CASGQAKNIQYF.

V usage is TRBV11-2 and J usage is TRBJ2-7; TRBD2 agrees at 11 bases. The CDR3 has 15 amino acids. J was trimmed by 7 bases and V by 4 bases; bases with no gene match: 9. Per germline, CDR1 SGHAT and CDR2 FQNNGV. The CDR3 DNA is TGTGCCAGCAGCTCCTCCTTAGCGGGAGGGGCGGAGCAGTACTTC. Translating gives CASSSSLAGGAEQYF.

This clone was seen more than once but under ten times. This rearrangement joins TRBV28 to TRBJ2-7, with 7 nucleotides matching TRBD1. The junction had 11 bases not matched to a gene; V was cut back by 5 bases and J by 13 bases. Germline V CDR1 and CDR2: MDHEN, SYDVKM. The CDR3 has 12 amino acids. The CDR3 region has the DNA TGTGCCAGCAGTATCCGGGACAGCCCTCTCTACTTC. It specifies CASSIRDSPLYF.

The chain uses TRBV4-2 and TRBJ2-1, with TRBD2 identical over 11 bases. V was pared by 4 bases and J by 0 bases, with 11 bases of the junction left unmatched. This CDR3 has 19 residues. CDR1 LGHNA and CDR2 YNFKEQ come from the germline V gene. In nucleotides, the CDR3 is TGTGCCAGCAGCCTTGAGCTAGCGGGAGGATCCAGCTCCTACAATGAGCAGTTCTTC. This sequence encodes CASSLELAGGSSSYNEQFF.

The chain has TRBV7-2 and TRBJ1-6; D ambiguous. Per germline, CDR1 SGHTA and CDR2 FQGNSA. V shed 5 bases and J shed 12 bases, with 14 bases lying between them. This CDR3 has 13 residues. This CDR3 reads CASSLDFRGPLHF. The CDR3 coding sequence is TGTGCCAGCAGCCTTGATTTCCGGGGACCCCTCCACTTT.

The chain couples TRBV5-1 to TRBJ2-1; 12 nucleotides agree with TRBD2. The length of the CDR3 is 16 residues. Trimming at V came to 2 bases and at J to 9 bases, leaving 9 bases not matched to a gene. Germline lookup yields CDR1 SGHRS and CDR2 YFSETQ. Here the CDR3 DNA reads TGCGCCAGCAGCTTAATTACTAGCGGGGGGCGGGGTGAGCAGTTCTTC. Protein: CASSLITSGGRGEQFF.

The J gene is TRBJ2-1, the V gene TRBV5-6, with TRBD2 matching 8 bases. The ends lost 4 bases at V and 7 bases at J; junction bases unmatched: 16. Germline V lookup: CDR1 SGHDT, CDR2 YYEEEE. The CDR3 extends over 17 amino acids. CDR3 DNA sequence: TGTGCCAGCAGCCGGAGACTAGCGACGTACGAGTTTAATGAGCAGTTCTTC. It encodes CASSRRLATYEFNEQFF.

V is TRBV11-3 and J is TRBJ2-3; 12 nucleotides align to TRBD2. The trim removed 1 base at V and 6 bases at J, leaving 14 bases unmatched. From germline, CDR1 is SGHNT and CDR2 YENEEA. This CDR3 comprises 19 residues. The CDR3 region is CASSLGTGTSGSHRDTQYF. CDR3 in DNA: TGTGCCAGCAGCTTAGGAACCGGGACTAGCGGGTCTCATAGGGATACGCAGTATTTT.

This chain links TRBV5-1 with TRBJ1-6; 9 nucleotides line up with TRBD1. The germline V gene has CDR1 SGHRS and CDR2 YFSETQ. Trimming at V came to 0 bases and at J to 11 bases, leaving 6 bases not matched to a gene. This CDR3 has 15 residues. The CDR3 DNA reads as TGCGCCAGCAGCTTGGCCGGGACAGGGACGACACCCCTCCACTTT. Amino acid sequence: CASSLAGTGTTPLHF.

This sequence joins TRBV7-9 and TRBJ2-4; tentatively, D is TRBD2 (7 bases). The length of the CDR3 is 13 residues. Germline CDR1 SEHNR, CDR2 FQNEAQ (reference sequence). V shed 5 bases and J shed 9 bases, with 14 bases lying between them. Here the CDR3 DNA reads TGTGCCAGCAGCCGGGGGGCCCAAAGCATTCAGTACTTC. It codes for CASSRGAQSIQYF.

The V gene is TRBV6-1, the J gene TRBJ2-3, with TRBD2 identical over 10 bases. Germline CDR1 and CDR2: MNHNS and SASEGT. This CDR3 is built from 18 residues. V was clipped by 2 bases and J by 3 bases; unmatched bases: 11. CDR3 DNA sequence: TGTGCCAGCAGTGAATTCCACTGGGCTAGCGGGGGAACAGATACGCAGTATTTT. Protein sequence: CASSEFHWASGGTDTQYF.

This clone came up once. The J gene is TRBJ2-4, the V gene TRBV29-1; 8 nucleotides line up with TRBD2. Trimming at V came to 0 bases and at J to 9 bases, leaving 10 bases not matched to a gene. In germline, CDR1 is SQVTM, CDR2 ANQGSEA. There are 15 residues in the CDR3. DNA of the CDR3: TGCAGCGTTGAAGAGATGGGCGGGGGGCCTCTCATTCAGTACTTC. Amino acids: CSVEEMGGGPLIQYF.

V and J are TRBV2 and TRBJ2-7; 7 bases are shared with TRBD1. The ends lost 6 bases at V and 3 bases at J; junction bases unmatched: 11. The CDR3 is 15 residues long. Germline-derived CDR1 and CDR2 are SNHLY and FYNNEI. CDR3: CASREQGLSLYEQYF. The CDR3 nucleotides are TGTGCCAGCAGGGAACAGGGGCTTTCACTCTACGAGCAGTACTTC.

The CDR3 bases are TGTGCCAGCAGTAAATCCAGCGGGAGCTCCTACAATGAGCAGTTCTTC. Its translation is CASSKSSGSSYNEQFF. This chain joins TRBV7-2 and TRBJ2-1, with TRBD2 matching over 8 bases. In germline, CDR1 is SGHTA, CDR2 FQGNSA. CDR3 length: 16 residues. V was pared by 6 bases and J by 0 bases, with 7 bases of the junction left unmatched.

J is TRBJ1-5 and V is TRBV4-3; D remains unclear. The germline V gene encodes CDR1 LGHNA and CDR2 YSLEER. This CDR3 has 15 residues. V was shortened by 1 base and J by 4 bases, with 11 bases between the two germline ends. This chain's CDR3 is CASSQGGGRNQPQHF. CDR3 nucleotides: TGCGCCAGCAGCCAAGGAGGAGGTCGGAATCAGCCCCAGCATTTT.

Here the CDR3 DNA reads TGTGCCAGCAGCCCAGACAAGTTCAGGGGAACCGAGCAGTACTTC. Protein sequence: CASSPDKFRGTEQYF. The chain employs TRBV7-2 and TRBJ2-7; perhaps TRBD1 as D (6 bases). CDR1 is SGHTA and CDR2 is FQGNSA in the germline V gene. The CDR3 consists of 15 residues. Trimming removed 5 bases from V and 6 bases from J, with 20 bases in between.

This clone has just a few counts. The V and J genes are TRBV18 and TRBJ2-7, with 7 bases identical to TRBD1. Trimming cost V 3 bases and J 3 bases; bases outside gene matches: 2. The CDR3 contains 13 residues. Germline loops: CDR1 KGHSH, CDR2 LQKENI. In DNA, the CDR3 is TGTGCCAGCTCACCTAGACAGGGCTACGAGCAGTACTTC. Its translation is CASSPRQGYEQYF.

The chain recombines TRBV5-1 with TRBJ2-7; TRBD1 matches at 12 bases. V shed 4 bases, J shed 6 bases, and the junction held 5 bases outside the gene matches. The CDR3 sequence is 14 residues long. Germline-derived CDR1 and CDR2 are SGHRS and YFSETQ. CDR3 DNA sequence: TGCGCCAGCAGCAGGGGACAGGGGGCCGGCGAGCAGTACTTC. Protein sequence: CASSRGQGAGEQYF.

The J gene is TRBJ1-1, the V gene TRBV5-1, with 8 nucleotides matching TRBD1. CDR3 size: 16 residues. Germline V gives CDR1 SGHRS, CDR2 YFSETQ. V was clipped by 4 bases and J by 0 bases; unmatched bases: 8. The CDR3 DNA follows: TGCGCCAGCAGCACGGGACAGGTCGTTCTGAACACTGAAGCTTTCTTT. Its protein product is CASSTGQVVLNTEAFF.

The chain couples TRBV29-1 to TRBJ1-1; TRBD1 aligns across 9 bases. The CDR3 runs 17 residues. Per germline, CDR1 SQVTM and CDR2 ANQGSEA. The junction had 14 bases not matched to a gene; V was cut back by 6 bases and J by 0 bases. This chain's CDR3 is CSVRREVQGALNTEAFF. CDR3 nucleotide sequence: TGCAGCGTCCGCCGCGAAGTACAGGGGGCGTTGAACACTGAAGCTTTCTTT.

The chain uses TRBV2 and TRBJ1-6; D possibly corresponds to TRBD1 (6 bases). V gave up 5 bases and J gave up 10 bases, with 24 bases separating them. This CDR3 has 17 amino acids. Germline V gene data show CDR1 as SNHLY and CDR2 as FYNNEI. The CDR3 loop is CASSSGDTPDLRSPLHF. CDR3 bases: TGTGCCAGCAGTAGTGGGGACACCCCCGATCTTCGGTCACCCCTCCACTTT. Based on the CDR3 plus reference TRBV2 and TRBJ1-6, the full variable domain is EPEVTQTPSHQVTQMGQEVILRCVPISNHLYFYWYRQILGQKVEFLVSFYNNEISEKSEIFDDQFSVERPDGSNFTLKIRSTKLEDSAMYFCASSSGDTPDLRSPLHFGNGTRLTVT.

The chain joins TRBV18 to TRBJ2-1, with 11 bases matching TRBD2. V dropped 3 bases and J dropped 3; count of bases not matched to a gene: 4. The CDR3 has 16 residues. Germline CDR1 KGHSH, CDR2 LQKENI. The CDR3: CASSPTGLAVYNEQFF. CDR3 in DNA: TGTGCCAGCTCACCTACGGGACTAGCGGTCTACAATGAGCAGTTCTTC.